This T cell receptor beta chain was sequenced in a study of regulatory T cells in long-lasting Graves disease. Construction of TCR beta libraries relied on iRepertoire HTBI primers and on Arm-PCR targeting CDR3 regions. TCRdb used MiXCR to reprocess the multiplex PCR reads, holding one entry per CDR3 protein. This table has roughly 350,000 distinct CDR3 sequences, 16% appearing once. Time point denoted: newly diagnosed GD, antithyroid drugs for less than 3 months. RNA isolated from PBMCs was used to make the TCR library. An endocrinology department located in Xi'an, China, was where the patients came from. The CDR3 contains 16 residues. V was clipped by 5 bases and J by 9 bases, with 20 bases between them. CDR1 is SEHNR and CDR2 is FQNEAQ in the germline V gene (reference sequence). A further study also used this sample, focusing on T cells in Graves' hyperthyroidism and ophthalmopathy. That paper adds: Orbital computed tomography, thyroid ultrasound, serum thyroxine and TRAb, and clinical symptoms together informed the diagnoses.

V is TRBV7-9 and J is TRBJ1-6; a possible D gene is TRBD1 (6 bases). This TCR came from a man aged 35-49 years with Graves disease. Sequenced here: peripheral blood mononuclear cells (PBMCs), sampled at new diagnosis, from a patient treated with antithyroid drugs. This CDR3 is CASSPRVGTIFSPLHF. The CDR3 coding sequence is TGTGCCAGCAGCCCAAGGGTCGGGACAATCTTTTCACCCCTCCACTTT.